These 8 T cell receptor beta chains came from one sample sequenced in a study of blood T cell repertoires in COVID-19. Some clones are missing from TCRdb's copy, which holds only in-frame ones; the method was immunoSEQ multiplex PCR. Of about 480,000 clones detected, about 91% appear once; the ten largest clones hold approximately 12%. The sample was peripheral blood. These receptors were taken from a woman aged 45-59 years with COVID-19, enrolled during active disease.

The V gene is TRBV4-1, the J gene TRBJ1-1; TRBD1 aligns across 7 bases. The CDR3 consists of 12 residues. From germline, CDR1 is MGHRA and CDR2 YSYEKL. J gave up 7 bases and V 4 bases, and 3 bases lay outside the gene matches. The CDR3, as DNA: TGCGCCAGCAGCCCGGACAGGAATGAAGCTTTCTTT. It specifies CASSPDRNEAFF.

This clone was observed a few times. The CDR3 protein is CSGLTGAGNTIYF. The CDR3 DNA sequence: TGCAGCGGACTAACAGGGGCGGGAAACACCATATATTTT. The chain links TRBV29-1 to TRBJ1-3, with 7 bases lining up with TRBD1. The germline gives CDR1 SQVTM, CDR2 ANQGSEA. V shed 7 bases and J 4 bases; nucleotides not matched to a gene: 7. This CDR3 has 13 amino acids.

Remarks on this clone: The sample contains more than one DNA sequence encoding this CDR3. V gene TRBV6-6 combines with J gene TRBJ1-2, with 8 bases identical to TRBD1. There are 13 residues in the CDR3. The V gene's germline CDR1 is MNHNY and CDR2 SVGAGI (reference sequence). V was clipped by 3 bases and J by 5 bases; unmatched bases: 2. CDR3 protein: CASSYDRGYGYTF. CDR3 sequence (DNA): TGTGCCAGCAGTTATGACAGGGGTTATGGCTACACCTTC.

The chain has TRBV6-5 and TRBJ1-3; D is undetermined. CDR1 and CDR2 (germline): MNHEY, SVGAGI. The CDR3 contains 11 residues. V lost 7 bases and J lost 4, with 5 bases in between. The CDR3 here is CASNQGNTIYF. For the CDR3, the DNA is TGTGCCAGCAATCAAGGAAACACCATATATTTT.

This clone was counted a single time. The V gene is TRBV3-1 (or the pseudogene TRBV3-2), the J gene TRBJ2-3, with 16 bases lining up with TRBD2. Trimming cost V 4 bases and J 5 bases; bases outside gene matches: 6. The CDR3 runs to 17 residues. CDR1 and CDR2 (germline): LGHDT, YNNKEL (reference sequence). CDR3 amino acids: CASSPGLAGGQGDTQYF. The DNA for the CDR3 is TGTGCCAGCAGCCCGGGACTAGCGGGGGGGCAAGGAGATACGCAGTATTTT.

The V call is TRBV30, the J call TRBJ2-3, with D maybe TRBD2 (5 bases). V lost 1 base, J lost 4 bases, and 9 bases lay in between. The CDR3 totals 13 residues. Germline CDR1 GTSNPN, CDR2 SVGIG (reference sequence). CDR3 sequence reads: CAWSGGESDTQYF. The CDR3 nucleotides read TGTGCCTGGAGTGGGGGAGAGTCAGATACGCAGTATTTT.

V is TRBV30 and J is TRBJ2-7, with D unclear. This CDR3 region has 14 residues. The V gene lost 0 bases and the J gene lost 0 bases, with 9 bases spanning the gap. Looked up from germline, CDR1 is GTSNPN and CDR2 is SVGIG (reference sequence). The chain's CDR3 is CAWSVGSTSYEQYF. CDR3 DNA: TGTGCCTGGAGTGTAGGTAGCACCTCCTACGAGCAGTACTTC.

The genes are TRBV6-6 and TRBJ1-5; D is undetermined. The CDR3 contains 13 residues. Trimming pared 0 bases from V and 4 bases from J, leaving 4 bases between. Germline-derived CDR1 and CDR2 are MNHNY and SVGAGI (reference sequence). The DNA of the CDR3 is TGTGCCAGCAGTTACTCTCAAAATCAGCCCCAGCATTTT. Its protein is CASSYSQNQPQHF.